The 19 T cell receptor beta chains below come from one sample, sequenced in a study of blood T cell repertoires in COVID-19. The protocol was immunoSEQ multiplex PCR, while the TCRdb copy is restricted to in-frame clones and leaves out a portion. The sample lists roughly 200,000 clones, approximately 90% occurring once. The source material was PBMCs or T cells enriched from blood (not recorded which). Receptors originate from a man aged 30 to 39 who had recovered from COVID-19.

The rearrangement uses TRBV6-4 and TRBJ2-7, with D possibly matching TRBD2 (5 bases). Germline assignment: CDR1 MRHNA and CDR2 SNTAGT. Trimming stripped 6 bases from V and 3 bases from J, with 12 bases between. This CDR3 is built from 13 residues. Here the CDR3 reads CASSPNGGYEQYF. In nucleotides, the CDR3 is TGTGCCAGCAGCCCCAATGGAGGCTACGAGCAGTACTTC.

The chain links TRBV28 to TRBJ1-2, with 7 bases aligning to TRBD1. The V gene's germline CDR1 is MDHEN and CDR2 SYDVKM. With V trimmed by 7 bases and J by 5 bases, 10 bases remained unmatched. This CDR3 is built from 14 residues. CDR3 in amino acids: CASIRVGGLYGYTF. Written as DNA, the CDR3 is TGTGCCAGCATCCGGGTAGGGGGCTTGTATGGCTACACCTTC.

The V gene is TRBV5-4, the J gene TRBJ2-1; TRBD2 is a possible D gene (6 bases). CDR3 length: 13 amino acids. Trimming took off 8 bases at V and 4 bases at J, with 13 bases between the two ends. Germline-derived CDR1 and CDR2 are SGHNT and YYREEE (reference sequence). The DNA of the CDR3 is TGTGCCAGGGGGACTTGGGGGTACAATGAGCAGTTCTTC. Residues: CARGTWGYNEQFF.

The V call is TRBV4-3, the J call TRBJ1-5, with 7 nucleotides matching TRBD1. Trimming removed 5 bases from V and 1 base from J; junction bases left unmatched: 14. Germline V lookup: CDR1 LGHNA, CDR2 YSLEER. The CDR3 extends over 18 amino acids. In nucleotides, the CDR3 is TGCGCCAGCAGCTTTAACCCGGGACAGAAAGAAAGCAATCAGCCCCAGCATTTT. This encodes CASSFNPGQKESNQPQHF.

The chain uses TRBV12-3 or TRBV12-4 and TRBJ1-1; no reliable D call. This CDR3 has 13 residues. Between the trimmed V and J ends, which lost 3 bases and 4 bases, there was a span of 9 bases. The CDR3 reads CASSFGVATEAFF. The CDR3, as DNA: TGTGCCAGCAGTTTTGGAGTAGCCACTGAAGCTTTCTTT.

The rearrangement uses TRBV29-1 and TRBJ2-1; TRBD2 matches 15 bases. The CDR3 is made up of 17 amino acids. With V trimmed by 5 bases and J by 6 bases, 11 bases remained unmatched. Germline loops: CDR1 SQVTM, CDR2 ANQGSEA. This CDR3 reads CSVYQRTSGGAGNEQFF. The CDR3 DNA reads TGCAGCGTTTATCAACGGACTAGCGGGGGGGCTGGCAATGAGCAGTTCTTC.

The chain recombines TRBV4-3 with TRBJ2-3, with TRBD2 identical over 9 bases. Germline CDR1 and CDR2: LGHNA and YSLEER. CDR3 size: 19 residues. The V and J ends lost 0 bases and 0 bases, in that order; junction bases with no gene match: 10. The CDR3 here is CASSQDRDSGGLSTDTQYF. The CDR3, as DNA: TGCGCCAGCAGCCAAGATCGCGATAGCGGGGGCCTTAGCACAGATACGCAGTATTTT.

The rearrangement joins TRBV11-3 to TRBJ2-1; 12 nucleotides line up with TRBD2. J lost 7 bases, V lost 5 bases, and 6 bases had no gene match. There are 15 residues in the CDR3. The V gene's germline CDR1 is SGHNT and CDR2 YENEEA. The CDR3 DNA is TGTGCCAGCAGCCCAGGACTAGCGGGATCTAATGAGCAGTTCTTC. Its translation: CASSPGLAGSNEQFF.

The chain links TRBV4-1 to TRBJ1-5; 7 bases match TRBD1. The V segment lost 0 bases and the J segment 1 base; nucleotides outside the gene matches: 3. Germline V gene lookup returns CDR1 MGHRA and CDR2 YSYEKL. CDR3 length: 16 residues. This chain's CDR3 is CASSQDTGASNQPQHF. DNA for the CDR3: TGCGCCAGCAGCCAAGACACAGGGGCAAGCAATCAGCCCCAGCATTTT.

The CDR3: CASSTTGGPYNEQFF. CDR3 DNA sequence: TGTGCCAGTAGTACGACAGGGGGACCCTACAATGAGCAGTTCTTC. This chain connects TRBV19 to TRBJ2-1; 9 bases map to TRBD1. The CDR3 has 15 amino acids. V lost 4 bases to trimming and J lost 2 bases; unmatched junction nucleotides: 3. Germline V gene sequence: CDR1 LNHDA, CDR2 SQIVND (reference sequence).

The rearrangement links TRBV3-1 (or the pseudogene TRBV3-2) to TRBJ1-5; no reliable D call. V dropped 5 bases and J dropped 5 bases, with 10 bases sitting between them. This CDR3 spans 13 amino acids. Germline assignment: CDR1 LGHDT and CDR2 YNNKEL (reference sequence). CDR3 sequence (DNA): TGTGCCAGCAGCTCCGACGGGGATCAGCCCCAGCATTTT. Protein sequence: CASSSDGDQPQHF.

CDR3 in amino acids: CASSSLMNTEAFF. The CDR3, as DNA: TGTGCCAGCAGCTCTTTAATGAACACTGAAGCTTTCTTT. This sequence joins TRBV7-2 and TRBJ1-1; D ambiguous. Germline values: CDR1 SGHTA, CDR2 FQGNSA. The CDR3 runs to 13 residues. V lost 4 bases and J 0 bases, leaving 6 bases between the germline ends.

The chain joins TRBV7-9 to TRBJ1-6; 7 nucleotides match TRBD1. The CDR3 has 15 residues. V shed 2 bases, J shed 7 bases, and the junction held 5 bases outside the gene matches. Germline V gene sequence: CDR1 SEHNR, CDR2 FQNEAQ (reference sequence). CDR3 sequence: CASSLSGTENSPLHF. Written as DNA, the CDR3 is TGTGCCAGCAGCTTATCCGGGACAGAGAATTCACCCCTCCACTTT.

The chain carries TRBV6-5 and TRBJ2-7; no reliable D call. This CDR3 spans 14 amino acids. In germline, CDR1 is MNHEY, CDR2 SVGAGI. V lost 0 bases and J 4 bases, leaving 10 bases between the germline ends. The CDR3 DNA sequence: TGTGCCAGCAGTTACTCTGCAGGCACTTACGAGCAGTACTTC. Amino acid sequence: CASSYSAGTYEQYF.

The chain uses TRBV11-2 and TRBJ2-6; D uncertain. CDR1 is SGHAT and CDR2 is FQNNGV in the germline V gene. The V gene lost 8 bases and the J gene lost 0 bases, with 14 bases spanning the gap. There are 16 residues in the CDR3. CDR3 sequence (DNA): TGTGCCAGCGCCGGAACCCACAGCTCTGGGGCCAACGTCCTGACTTTC. This gives the protein CASAGTHSSGANVLTF.

The CDR3 loop is CASSPGLAPNEQFF. Written as DNA, the CDR3 is TGTGCCAGTAGTCCGGGACTAGCCCCCAATGAGCAGTTCTTC. The gene calls are TRBV19 and TRBJ2-1; 9 positions agree with TRBD2. Germline-derived CDR1 and CDR2 are LNHDA and SQIVND (reference sequence). V dropped 5 bases and J dropped 6; count of bases not matched to a gene: 5. The CDR3 spans 14 residues. The full variable domain, with the rest looked up from reference TRBV19 and TRBJ2-1, is DGGITQSPKYLFRKEGQNVTLSCEQNLNHDAMYWYRQDPGQGLRLIYYSQIVNDFQKGDIAEGYSVSREKKESFPLTVTSAQKNPTAFYLCASSPGLAPNEQFFGPGTRLTVL.

The J gene is TRBJ2-1, the V gene TRBV2; TRBD2 agrees at 7 bases. J was trimmed by 2 bases and V by 8 bases; bases with no gene match: 3. From germline, CDR1 is SNHLY and CDR2 FYNNEI. The CDR3 totals 13 residues. CDR3 DNA sequence: TGTGCCAGCGGGACTAATACCTACAATGAGCAGTTCTTC. Translation gives CASGTNTYNEQFF.

The J gene is TRBJ1-2, the V gene TRBV27, with TRBD1 as a possible D gene (6 bases). V lost 5 bases and J 6 bases, leaving 10 bases between the germline ends. The germline V gene has CDR1 MNHEY and CDR2 SMNVEV (reference sequence). The CDR3 is 12 residues long. The CDR3 region is CASSHDRNGYTF. DNA for the CDR3: TGTGCCAGCAGTCACGACAGGAATGGCTACACCTTC.

CDR3: CASRLTGVRDEQFF. DNA for the CDR3: TGTGCCAGCAGACTGACAGGGGTGAGGGATGAGCAGTTCTTC. This chain joins TRBV14 and TRBJ2-1; 8 positions agree with TRBD1. Germline V gives CDR1 SGHDN, CDR2 FVKESK. After removal of 6 bases from V and 8 bases from J, the junction contained 9 bases not matched to a gene. CDR3 length equals 14 residues. Complete variable domain (other parts from reference TRBV14 and TRBJ2-1): EAGVTQFPSHSVIEKGQTVTLRCDPISGHDNLYWYRRVMGKEIKFLLHFVKESKQDESGMPNNRFLAERTGGTYSTLKVQPAELEDSGVYFCASRLTGVRDEQFFGPGTRLTVL.